This T cell receptor beta chain originates from a study of beta chain features in type 1 diabetes. This clone turned up a few times. The antigen is undetermined. The study's findings and limits: The similarity of naive, central memory and Treg TCRB repertoires appeared greater among patients than among healthy donors. Using cDNA template may skew counts toward highly expressing activated cells.

The authors took one heparinised blood draw, averaging approximately 120 mL, from each donor. Purity exceeded 95% in all sorted populations. Every isolated RNA sample was fully reverse transcribed, so sequencing captured expressed TCRB transcripts. Here immunoSEQ multiplex PCR was the method, and the copy in TCRdb shows in-frame clones only, minus some. Of about 320,000 clones in the sample, around 15% are singletons; the top ten hold more than 6.5%. Trimming pared 3 bases from V and 4 bases from J, leaving 15 bases between. Germline CDR1 and CDR2: SEHNR and FQNEAQ (reference sequence). This CDR3 contains 15 residues.

The chain is built from TRBV7-9 and TRBJ1-1, with D possibly TRBD1 on 5 matching bases. The sample comprised central memory CD4+ T cells from blood. The source of this sequence is a man aged 25 to 40 in good health. DNA of the CDR3: TGTGCCAGCAGCTTTGTGGTCGGGGGGAGCACTGAAGCTTTCTTT. Translated: CASSFVVGGSTEAFF.